These 22 T cell receptor beta chains originate from one sample sequenced in a study of vaccination effects on CD4 cells after COVID-19. Repertoires were generated with immunoSEQ multiplex PCR, while TCRdb's copy carries only in-frame clones and drops some. The sample lists about 40,000 clones; more than 65% were seen once. Following 10 days of culture, CD4+ T cells were isolated. All participants had two doses of either the BNT162b2 or mRNA-1273 vaccine. These TCRs' antigens remain unknown. The source was CD4+ T cells from PBMCs cultured without peptide, collected after COVID-19 vaccination. The receptor source for this set is a human donor who received a COVID-19 vaccine.

The V call is TRBV2, the J call TRBJ2-2; 8 bases match TRBD1. The CDR3 is 14 amino acids. The V segment lost 7 bases and the J segment 5 bases; nucleotides outside the gene matches: 6. Germline V gene lookup returns CDR1 SNHLY and CDR2 FYNNEI. The CDR3 sequence is CASNGQGFTGELFF. The CDR3 DNA reads TGTGCCAGCAACGGACAGGGTTTTACCGGGGAGCTGTTTTTT.

The J gene is TRBJ1-6, the V gene TRBV7-9; D remains ambiguous. CDR3 length: 17 residues. Germline CDR1 reads SEHNR; CDR2 reads FQNEAQ (reference sequence). The germline V and J ends were trimmed by 1 base and 0 bases, with 10 bases remaining between them. The CDR3 is CASSLDQRSSYNSPLHF. DNA for the CDR3: TGTGCCAGCAGCTTAGACCAGCGGAGCTCCTATAATTCACCCCTCCACTTT.

This clone was counted once. This rearrangement joins TRBV19 to TRBJ2-1, with D perhaps TRBD2 (7 bases). The CDR3 extends over 16 amino acids. Germline CDR1 reads LNHDA; CDR2 reads SQIVND (reference sequence). The V end was cut by 6 bases, the J end by 0 bases, with 15 bases between. CDR3 coding DNA: TGTGCCAGTAGGACTAGGGGGGGACTCTCCTACAATGAGCAGTTCTTC. It is translated as CASRTRGGLSYNEQFF.

This clone showed up just a few times. J is TRBJ2-2 and V is TRBV2, with D unresolved. Germline V CDR1 and CDR2: SNHLY, FYNNEI. The CDR3 contains 16 residues. The V and J ends lost 3 bases and 3 bases respectively, with 14 bases between them. The CDR3 loop reads CASSDLRGTYTGELFF. Written as DNA, the CDR3 is TGTGCCAGCAGTGATCTCCGTGGCACCTACACCGGGGAGCTGTTTTTT.

The chain employs TRBV3-1 (or the pseudogene TRBV3-2) and TRBJ1-1; D is possibly TRBD1 (6 bases). V dropped 10 bases and J dropped 0 bases, with 12 bases sitting between them. The CDR3 length is 13 residues. CDR1 is LGHDT and CDR2 is YNNKEL in the germline V gene (reference sequence). This chain's CDR3 is CATTGLMNTEAFF. The CDR3 bases are TGTGCCACCACAGGGCTCATGAACACTGAAGCTTTCTTT.

V and J are TRBV5-1 and TRBJ2-7; D possibly matches TRBD1 or TRBD2 (6 bases each). The V gene lost 6 bases and the J gene lost 6 bases, with 25 bases spanning the gap. Germline V lookup: CDR1 SGHRS, CDR2 YFSETQ. The CDR3 is made up of 16 amino acids. CDR3 loop: CASTLGGSTGFGEQYF. CDR3 sequence (DNA): TGCGCCAGCACACTTGGGGGGTCAACAGGGTTTGGCGAGCAGTACTTC.

The chain combines TRBV11-2 with TRBJ1-1; D might be TRBD1 (5 bases). CDR3 length: 14 amino acids. V was shortened by 4 bases and J by 1 base, with 10 bases between the two germline ends. The V gene's germline CDR1 is SGHAT and CDR2 FQNNGV. The DNA of the CDR3 is TGTGCCAGCAGCTCACTCGGGGGGAACACTGAAGCTTTCTTT. Protein: CASSSLGGNTEAFF.

V and J are TRBV28 and TRBJ2-7; D perhaps matches TRBD2 (5 bases). Looked up from germline, CDR1 is MDHEN and CDR2 is SYDVKM. This CDR3 has 16 residues. Trimming removed 3 bases at V and 0 bases at J, with 15 bases between. The CDR3 is CASSFNLVGSSYEQYF. In DNA form, the CDR3 reads TGTGCCAGCAGTTTTAATTTAGTGGGGAGCTCCTACGAGCAGTACTTC. Using reference TRBV28 and TRBJ2-7 for the parts outside the CDR3, the full variable domain is DVKVTQSSRYLVKRTGEKVFLECVQDMDHENMFWYRQDPGLGLRLIYFSYDVKMKEKGDIPEGYSVSREKKERFSLILESASTNQTSMYLCASSFNLVGSSYEQYFGPGTRLTVT.

The rearrangement links TRBV7-4 to TRBJ2-3; the match to TRBD2 covers 14 bases. After removal of 1 base from V and 0 bases from J, the junction contained 6 bases not matched to a gene. The germline V gene has CDR1 SGHVT and CDR2 SQSDAQ. The CDR3 length is 19 residues. CDR3 protein: CASSLVGLAGGMSTDTQYF. CDR3 bases: TGTGCCAGCAGCTTAGTAGGACTAGCGGGGGGTATGAGCACAGATACGCAGTATTTT.

This chain joins TRBV2 and TRBJ1-1; 7 nucleotides line up with TRBD1. CDR1 and CDR2 from the germline V gene are SNHLY and FYNNEI. CDR3 length: 14 residues. V gave up 10 bases and J gave up 0 bases; unmatched junction bases: 8. The CDR3 reads CATGQEVMNTEAFF. The DNA of the CDR3 is TGTGCCACCGGACAGGAAGTTATGAACACTGAAGCTTTCTTT. The entire variable domain, with the rest obtained from reference TRBV2 and TRBJ1-1, is as follows: EPEVTQTPSHQVTQMGQEVILRCVPISNHLYFYWYRQILGQKVEFLVSFYNNEISEKSEIFDDQFSVERPDGSNFTLKIRSTKLEDSAMYFCATGQEVMNTEAFFGQGTRLTVV.

This clone was observed a handful of times. This rearrangement joins TRBV5-1 to TRBJ1-5; D ambiguous. The CDR3 is made up of 13 amino acids. Germline CDR1 is SGHRS and CDR2 is YFSETQ. With 2 bases removed from V and 4 bases from J, the gap between germline ends came to 7 bases. The CDR3 spells CASSFERNQPQHF. CDR3 nucleotide sequence: TGCGCCAGCAGCTTTGAGAGGAATCAGCCCCAGCATTTT.

The rearrangement links TRBV12-3 or TRBV12-4 to TRBJ1-4; D is perhaps TRBD1 (5 bases). Trimming removed 8 bases from V and 7 bases from J, with 14 bases in between. The CDR3 contains 13 residues. CDR3 nucleotide sequence: TGTGCCAGCGGGAAGCAGGGTGGTGAAAAACTGTTTTTT. Its translation is CASGKQGGEKLFF.

This clone was seen once. V and J are TRBV19 and TRBJ1-4; possibly TRBD1 for D (5 bases). V lost 4 bases to trimming and J lost 3 bases, with 9 bases between them. This CDR3 spans 14 amino acids. Germline V gene lookup returns CDR1 LNHDA and CDR2 SQIVND (reference sequence). In nucleotides, the CDR3 is TGTGCCAGTAGTACAGGGTTATCTAATGAAAAACTGTTTTTT. Amino acid sequence: CASSTGLSNEKLFF.

This chain uses TRBV5-1 with TRBJ1-1; no clear D gene. Germline V lookup: CDR1 SGHRS, CDR2 YFSETQ. The CDR3 runs to 14 residues. The germline V and J ends were trimmed by 0 bases and 4 bases, with 10 bases remaining between them. The CDR3 protein is CASSLAYPGTEAFF. The CDR3 nucleotides read TGCGCCAGCAGCTTGGCCTATCCCGGCACTGAAGCTTTCTTT.

In this sample, this clone turned up a few times. The rearrangement links TRBV4-2 to TRBJ2-2, with 14 nucleotides matching TRBD2. V lost 1 base and J lost 1; bases outside the gene matches: 5. The CDR3 extends over 19 amino acids. The germline V gene encodes CDR1 LGHNA and CDR2 YNFKEQ. This CDR3 reads CASSQVTGLAGGNTGELFF. In DNA, the CDR3 is TGTGCCAGCAGCCAAGTTACCGGACTAGCGGGGGGGAACACCGGGGAGCTGTTTTTT.

The chain couples TRBV19 to TRBJ2-1, with 7 bases matching TRBD2. CDR1 LNHDA and CDR2 SQIVND come from the germline V gene (reference sequence). V shed 6 bases and J 0 bases; nucleotides not matched to a gene: 5. The CDR3 runs to 15 residues. The CDR3 nucleotides are TGTGCCAGTAGGCAGACTAGCCTCTCCTACAATGAGCAGTTCTTC. It translates to CASRQTSLSYNEQFF.

The chain recombines TRBV29-1 with TRBJ2-7, with D possibly TRBD1 on 5 matching bases. Looked up from germline, CDR1 is SQVTM and CDR2 is ANQGSEA. The length of the CDR3 is 14 residues. V lost 4 bases, J lost 2 bases, and 15 bases lay in between. CDR3 residues: CSVVNSRETYEQYF. CDR3 in DNA: TGCAGCGTTGTAAATTCCAGGGAAACCTACGAGCAGTACTTC.

This clone was seen just once. The chain recombines TRBV2 with TRBJ1-2; D is perhaps TRBD1 (6 bases). V dropped 8 bases and J dropped 4 bases, with 17 bases sitting between them. Per germline, CDR1 SNHLY and CDR2 FYNNEI. The CDR3 has 14 residues. CDR3 nucleotide sequence: TGTGCCAGCGGGATTGACAGGCTAGTCTATGGCTACACCTTC. As protein: CASGIDRLVYGYTF.

The rearrangement uses TRBV6-6 and TRBJ1-3; 7 positions match TRBD1. The CDR3 is 17 amino acids. The junction had 10 bases not matched to a gene; V was cut back by 5 bases and J by 0 bases. Germline CDR1 reads MNHNY; CDR2 reads SVGAGI (reference sequence). CDR3 nucleotides: TGTGCCAGCAGTCCCCATCCGGGACAGATCTCTGGAAACACCATATATTTT. It specifies CASSPHPGQISGNTIYF.

This clone has more than one count but fewer than ten. The V call is TRBV5-4, the J call TRBJ2-3; 8 positions match TRBD1. V was clipped by 1 base and J by 4 bases; unmatched bases: 5. There are 15 residues in the CDR3. CDR1 is SGHNT and CDR2 is YYREEE in the germline V gene (reference sequence). CDR3 DNA: TGTGCCAGCAGCTTGCGGACAGGGTCGGCAGATACGCAGTATTTT. It codes for CASSLRTGSADTQYF. Complete variable domain (other parts from reference TRBV5-4 and TRBJ2-3): ETGVTQSPTHLIKTRGQQVTLRCSSQSGHNTVSWYQQALGQGPQFIFQYYREEENGRGNFPPRFSGLQFPNYSSELNVNALELDDSALYLCASSLRTGSADTQYFGPGTRLTVL.

The chain joins TRBV7-8 to TRBJ2-5, with 7 bases lining up with TRBD1. Germline-derived CDR1 and CDR2 are SGHVS and FQNEAQ. This CDR3 region has 14 residues. J lost 2 bases, V lost 5 bases, and 5 bases had no gene match. CDR3 in DNA: TGTGCCAGCAGCGCAACAGGGGTACAAGAGACCCAGTACTTC. It yields the protein CASSATGVQETQYF. Complete variable domain (other parts from reference TRBV7-8 and TRBJ2-5): GAGVSQSPRYKVAKRGQDVALRCDPISGHVSLFWYQQALGQGPEFLTYFQNEAQLDKSGLPSDRFFAERPEGSVSTLKIQRTQQEDSAVYLCASSATGVQETQYFGPGTRLLVL.

This clone was seen a few times. The V gene is TRBV5-6, the J gene TRBJ2-1; D is unresolved. Germline V CDR1 and CDR2: SGHDT, YYEEEE. The ends were cut back, 0 bases at V and 5 bases at J, with 6 bases in the middle. The CDR3 covers 13 residues. In nucleotides, the CDR3 is TGTGCCAGCAGCTTGGCCGTAAACAATGAGCAGTTCTTC. Translated, it gives CASSLAVNNEQFF.